The 25 T cell receptor beta chains given below trace back to one sample, sequenced in a study of blood T cells in healthy people across ages. Alongside a J-beta primer mix, a sample-barcoded 5' primer served in a second PCR lasting about 7 to 12 cycles. TCRdb re-called the 5' RACE reads with MiXCR, one entry per CDR3 protein. The sample includes about 760,000 distinct CDR3 sequences, 20% to 25% of them seen just once. These data were likewise used in another study, on T cells of mothers and their children.

The source material was blood. Every receptor here comes from a boy younger than 18 in good health.

The chain carries TRBV2 and TRBJ2-1; the match to TRBD2 covers 7 bases. The ends lost 8 bases at V and 2 bases at J; junction bases unmatched: 0. The CDR3 has 12 residues. Germline-derived CDR1 and CDR2 are SNHLY and FYNNEI. For the CDR3, the DNA is TGTGCCAGCGCGGGGGCCTACAATGAGCAGTTCTTC. Its protein product is CASAGAYNEQFF.

This clonotype has just a few counts. The J gene is TRBJ2-7, the V gene TRBV29-1, with a possible D match to TRBD2 (6 bases). V was shortened by 4 bases and J by 3 bases, with 10 bases between the two germline ends. Germline-derived CDR1 and CDR2 are SQVTM and ANQGSEA. This CDR3 comprises 12 residues. The CDR3 nucleotides read TGCAGCGTTGTCGGGGGAGACTACGAGCAGTACTTC. It specifies CSVVGGDYEQYF.

This clonotype has just a few counts. The chain employs TRBV24-1 and TRBJ2-2; the match to TRBD2 covers 7 bases. The CDR3 runs to 13 residues. CDR1 KGHDR and CDR2 SFDVKD come from the germline V gene. Germline trimming cut 7 bases from V and 6 bases from J; bases unmatched to any gene: 4. The CDR3 sequence is CATRERDPGELFF. The CDR3 DNA reads as TGTGCCACCAGGGAGCGGGACCCCGGGGAGCTGTTTTTT.

There are a few counts of this clonotype. The rearrangement uses TRBV2 and TRBJ2-3; TRBD2 agrees at 12 bases. The V segment lost 2 bases and the J segment 7 bases; nucleotides outside the gene matches: 7. The CDR3 extends over 16 amino acids. CDR1 is SNHLY and CDR2 is FYNNEI in the germline V gene. The CDR3, as DNA: TGTGCCAGCAGTGAAACGAAGACTAGCGGGGGCTATACGCAGTATTTT. Protein: CASSETKTSGGYTQYF.

This clonotype was detected only a few times. The rearrangement uses TRBV24-1 and TRBJ1-2, with 8 bases identical to TRBD1. Germline lookup yields CDR1 KGHDR and CDR2 SFDVKD. V lost 4 bases and J lost 5; bases outside the gene matches: 8. This CDR3 comprises 15 residues. The CDR3: CATSDPGQGGYGYTF. In nucleotides, the CDR3 is TGTGCCACCAGTGACCCCGGACAGGGTGGTTATGGCTACACCTTC.

This clonotype was detected a few times. J is TRBJ2-5 and V is TRBV7-2, with D hard to call. CDR1 SGHTA and CDR2 FQGNSA come from the germline V gene. Trimming removed 0 bases from V and 4 bases from J, with 6 bases in between. The CDR3 extends over 13 amino acids. The DNA for the CDR3 is TGTGCCAGCAGCTTAGCGAACACAGAGACCCAGTACTTC. Translated: CASSLANTETQYF.

This clonotype was picked up a small number of times. The chain combines TRBV7-2 with TRBJ2-5; D perhaps matches TRBD2 (5 bases). The CDR3 consists of 16 residues. Trimming cost V 5 bases and J 5 bases, with 21 bases left between them. The germline V gene has CDR1 SGHTA and CDR2 FQGNSA. The CDR3 DNA reads as TGTGCCAGCAGCCGCCAAAGACCCGGCGGCGGGGAGACCCAGTACTTC. The encoded protein is CASSRQRPGGGETQYF.

The CDR3 nucleotides are TGTGCCACCAGTGAAGACACCGTAGGTAACAATGAGCAGTTCTTC. This translates into CATSEDTVGNNEQFF. This chain links TRBV24-1 with TRBJ2-5, with D uncertain. The tail of the sequence fits TRBJ2-1 better, so the J call may be wrong. Germline lookup yields CDR1 KGHDR and CDR2 SFDVKD. The CDR3 covers 15 residues.

This clonotype turned up a few times. The chain combines TRBV20-1 with TRBJ2-3; the D is unclear. The germline gives CDR1 DFQATT, CDR2 SNEGSKA (reference sequence). V was pared by 0 bases and J by 0 bases, with 13 bases between. The length of the CDR3 is 16 residues. The DNA for the CDR3 is TGCAGTGCTAGAGATTTGATCGGTTTTAGCACAGATACGCAGTATTTT. It translates to CSARDLIGFSTDTQYF.

This clonotype showed up just a few times. Its ends do not fully match the called genes, so a read error is possible. For the CDR3, the DNA is TGTGCCAGCTCACGCCTCTCTAGCGGGAGTGCAGATGCGCAGTATTTT. Its translation: CASSRLSSGSADAQYF. V and J are TRBV18 and TRBJ2-3; 10 bases align to TRBD2. The CDR3 has 16 amino acids. The V gene's germline CDR1 is KGHSH and CDR2 LQKENI.

This clonotype has a handful of counts. The rearrangement links TRBV29-1 to TRBJ2-5; unclear D gene. Trimming pared 4 bases from V and 5 bases from J, leaving 11 bases between. The V gene's germline CDR1 is SQVTM and CDR2 ANQGSEA. The CDR3 covers 12 residues. The CDR3 bases are TGCAGCGTTGTGAGGTTAGGGGAGACCCAGTACTTC. It encodes CSVVRLGETQYF.

The J gene is TRBJ2-2, the V gene TRBV11-2; D is ambiguous. Trimming stripped 6 bases from V and 9 bases from J, with 11 bases between. The germline gives CDR1 SGHAT, CDR2 FQNNGV. The CDR3 has 12 residues. In DNA, the CDR3 is TGTGCCAGCAGTGACCCCAACAGGGAGCTGTTTTTT. Translation gives CASSDPNRELFF.

This clonotype was detected a few times. The chain has TRBV25-1 and TRBJ2-5; D gene unclear. Germline V gene data show CDR1 as MGHDK and CDR2 as SYGVNS. The CDR3 totals 15 residues. Trimming stripped 1 base from V and 0 bases from J, with 9 bases between. The CDR3 spells CASSEFIRDQETQYF. In DNA form, the CDR3 reads TGTGCCAGCAGTGAATTTATCCGGGACCAAGAGACCCAGTACTTC.

J is TRBJ2-1 and V is TRBV20-1; possible D gene TRBD2, 5 bases. Germline V gene lookup returns CDR1 DFQATT and CDR2 SNEGSKA (reference sequence). V lost 0 bases and J lost 3, with 15 bases in between. CDR3 length: 16 amino acids. The CDR3 sequence: CSARDYGERDYNEQFF. CDR3 nucleotides: TGCAGTGCTAGAGATTACGGGGAAAGAGACTACAATGAGCAGTTCTTC.

The chain employs TRBV12-3 or TRBV12-4 and TRBJ2-1; 11 bases are shared with TRBD2. Losses at the gene ends were 5 bases for V and 1 base for J; bases not matched to a gene: 7. The CDR3 covers 17 residues. Written as DNA, the CDR3 is TGTGCCAGCAGTACGGGCCGACTAGCGGGATCCTACAATGAGCAGTTCTTC. This gives the protein CASSTGRLAGSYNEQFF.

This clonotype was observed a few times. The rearrangement links TRBV13 to TRBJ2-5, with D hard to call. The J call is doubtful: the DNA matches TRBJ2-1 better. The CDR3 contains 14 residues. CDR1 and CDR2 from the germline V gene are PRHDT and FYEKMQ (reference sequence). This chain's CDR3 is CASSLGRKYNEQFF. Written as DNA, the CDR3 is TGTGCCAGCAGCTTAGGACGGAAGTACAATGAGCAGTTCTTC.

J is TRBJ2-5 and V is TRBV29-1; D remains unclear. TRBJ2-7 matches the DNA end more closely, so the J call is doubtful. The length of the CDR3 is 11 residues. Germline V gene sequence: CDR1 SQVTM, CDR2 ANQGSEA. The DNA for the CDR3 is TGCAGCGTTGGGGTGGCAAACGAGCAGTACTTC. As protein: CSVGVANEQYF.

The chain joins TRBV4-2 to TRBJ2-1; D is ambiguous. The ends were cut back, 1 base at V and 8 bases at J, with 9 bases in the middle. Germline-derived CDR1 and CDR2 are LGHNA and YNFKEQ. The CDR3 is 13 amino acids. The CDR3 loop reads CASSQVASDEQFF. CDR3 sequence (DNA): TGTGCCAGCAGCCAAGTCGCTTCGGATGAGCAGTTCTTC.

This clonotype was detected once. The chain has TRBV29-1 and TRBJ2-7, with TRBD2 identical over 7 bases. Germline assignment: CDR1 SQVTM and CDR2 ANQGSEA. The CDR3 consists of 12 residues. With V trimmed by 5 bases and J by 4 bases, 5 bases remained unmatched. The CDR3 region has the DNA TGCAGCGTTAGGTGGGAGGGGTACGAGCAGTACTTC. As protein: CSVRWEGYEQYF.

A note on this clonotype: Relative to the germline gene, one junction end is altered; a read error may explain this. The chain has TRBV7-7 and TRBJ2-1; 10 nucleotides match TRBD2. This CDR3 spans 15 amino acids. The germline V gene encodes CDR1 SSHAT and CDR2 FNYEAQ (reference sequence). For the CDR3, the DNA is TGTGCTAGCAGCCCGCTAGCGGGAGTGGTGAATGAGCAGTTCTTC. This encodes CASSPLAGVVNEQFF.

This clonotype turned up a few times. For the CDR3, the DNA is TGTGCCAGCAGTTACCTACAGGGGGCCGGGCAGCCCCAGCATTTT. Translating gives CASSYLQGAGQPQHF. The J gene is TRBJ1-5, the V gene TRBV6-2 or TRBV6-3; the match to TRBD1 covers 9 bases. The CDR3 is 15 residues long. V trimming: 2 bases; J trimming: 7 bases; junction bases outside the gene matches: 6. Germline V gene sequence: CDR1 MNHEY, CDR2 SVGEGT.

The chain uses TRBV28 and TRBJ2-7; 7 bases align to TRBD1. V lost 5 bases to trimming and J lost 0 bases; unmatched junction nucleotides: 13. The CDR3 covers 17 residues. Germline assignment: CDR1 MDHEN and CDR2 SYDVKM. CDR3 nucleotide sequence: TGTGCCAGCAGTCCAAACCAAGGGGGCCGGTCCTCCTACGAGCAGTACTTC. This sequence encodes CASSPNQGGRSSYEQYF.

This clonotype was observed a handful of times. CDR3 nucleotides: TGTGCCAGCAGCTTAAGGGGGGGAGAGGGAGAGACCCAGTACTTC. It yields the protein CASSLRGGEGETQYF. V usage is TRBV7-3 and J usage is TRBJ2-5; 7 bases are a match to TRBD2. The CDR3 spans 15 residues. J was trimmed by 4 bases and V by 1 base; bases with no gene match: 6. CDR1 and CDR2 from the germline V gene are SGHTA and FQGTGA.

This clonotype was recorded a few times. The chain recombines TRBV7-2 with TRBJ2-1; 8 bases line up with TRBD1. The CDR3 covers 11 residues. V was clipped by 4 bases and J by 15 bases; unmatched bases: 5. Germline CDR1 SGHTA, CDR2 FQGNSA. The CDR3 nucleotides are TGTGCCAGCAGCTCGACAGGGGTGCCGTTCTTC. Its protein is CASSSTGVPFF.

This clonotype was recorded many times. The chain joins TRBV27 to TRBJ2-1; D remains unclear. The CDR3 sequence is 13 residues long. V shed 1 base and J shed 1 base, with 2 bases lying between them. The germline gives CDR1 MNHEY, CDR2 SMNVEV (reference sequence). CDR3 amino acids: CASSLYSYNEQFF. The CDR3 region has the DNA TGTGCCAGCAGTTTATATTCCTACAATGAGCAGTTCTTC.